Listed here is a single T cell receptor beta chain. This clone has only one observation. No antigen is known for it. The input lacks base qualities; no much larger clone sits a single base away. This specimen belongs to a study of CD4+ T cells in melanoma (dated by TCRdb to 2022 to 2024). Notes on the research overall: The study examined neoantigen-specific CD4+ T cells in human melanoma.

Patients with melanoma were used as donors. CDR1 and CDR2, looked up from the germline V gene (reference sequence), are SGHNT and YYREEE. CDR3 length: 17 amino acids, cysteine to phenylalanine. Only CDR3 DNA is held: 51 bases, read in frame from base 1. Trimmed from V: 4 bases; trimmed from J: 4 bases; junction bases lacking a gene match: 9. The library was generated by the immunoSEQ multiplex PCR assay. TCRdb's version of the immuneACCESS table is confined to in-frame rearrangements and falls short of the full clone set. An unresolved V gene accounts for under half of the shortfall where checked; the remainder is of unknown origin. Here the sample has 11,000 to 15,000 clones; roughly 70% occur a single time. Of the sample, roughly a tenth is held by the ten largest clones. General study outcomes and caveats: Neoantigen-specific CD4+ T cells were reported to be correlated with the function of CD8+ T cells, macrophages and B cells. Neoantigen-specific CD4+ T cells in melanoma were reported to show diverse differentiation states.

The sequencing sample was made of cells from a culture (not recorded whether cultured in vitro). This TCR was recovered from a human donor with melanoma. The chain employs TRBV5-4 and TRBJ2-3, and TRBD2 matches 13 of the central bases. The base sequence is TGTGCCAGCAGCCCGACCCTACTAGCGGGGGGGCCAGATACGCAGTATTTT. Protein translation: CASSPTLLAGGPDTQYF.